This is a list of T cell receptor beta chains from one sample in a study of memory CD8 T cells in hepatitis C reinfection. Only in-frame clones appear in the TCRdb table, and some are missing; sequencing was by immunoSEQ multiplex PCR. The sample comprises tens of thousands of clones, roughly nine tenths of which are singletons, and under 0.9% rests with the top ten. The sequenced material came from naive CD8+ T cells sorted from blood. These receptor sequences come from a man between 18 and 35 years old with hepatitis C virus infection. Both conserved end residues are part of each CDR3. D genes are given only for firm matches.

D gene	J gene	V gene	CDR3 protein
NA	TRBJ1-2	TRBV21-1	CASSTNGGRGVSGYTF
TRBD2	TRBJ2-1	TRBV9	CASSPGLAGSYNEQFF
NA	TRBJ2-1	TRBV6-5	CASSYNTGSREQFF
NA	TRBJ2-1	TRBV19	CASRASASSYNEQFF
TRBD2	TRBJ2-1	TRBV4-2	CASSQEEGLAGGGNEQFF
TRBD2	TRBJ2-3	TRBV4-1	CASSQDPAGVRTDTQYF
TRBD2	TRBJ2-7	TRBV28	CASSRTSFVEQYF
NA	TRBJ2-1	TRBV27	CASSLSSIGYEQFF
TRBD2	NA	TRBV28	CASSSTPLSGRPYEQYF
TRBD2	TRBJ2-1	TRBV4-1	CASSQGGGTFFGNEQFF
NA	TRBJ2-3	TRBV27	CASSLSQGGLFTDTQYF
NA	TRBJ1-6	TRBV19	CASSIGPGSSYNSPLHF
TRBD2	TRBJ2-1	TRBV5-5	CASSSGLAVEQFF
NA	TRBJ1-2	TRBV27	CASSLTGLWGYTF
NA	TRBJ2-2	TRBV6-5	CASEHGLNTGELFF
TRBD2	TRBJ2-7	TRBV7-3	CASSLLAGEGDEQYF
TRBD1	TRBJ2-1	TRBV19	CASSIDGDRDNEQFF
TRBD2	TRBJ2-1	TRBV6-5	CASRGLAGVGEQFF
TRBD2	TRBJ2-5	TRBV4-1	CAIEREGQETQYF
NA	NA	TRBV29-1	CSVVGAGFSYEQYF
NA	TRBJ1-6	TRBV4-1	CASSQAGRTSPLHF
TRBD2	TRBJ2-1	TRBV6-5	CASSYSSSGGNEQFF
TRBD2	TRBJ2-1	TRBV4-1	CASSHYSGGGNEQFF
TRBD1	TRBJ2-5	TRBV5-1	CASSLGDRGQETQYF
NA	TRBJ1-1	TRBV7-9	CASREAVPGNTEAFF
TRBD1	TRBJ1-1	TRBV29-1	CSVETGERPEAFF
TRBD1	TRBJ1-5	TRBV19	CASSIDRDPNQPQHF
TRBD2	TRBJ2-3	TRBV30	CAWSLSGATDTQYF
NA	TRBJ1-5	TRBV18	CASSPRENQPQHF
TRBD2	TRBJ2-3	TRBV13	CASSSGLARDTQYF
TRBD1	TRBJ1-1	TRBV4-1	CASSHGTGEAFF
NA	TRBJ2-6	TRBV15	CATSRDGKGLLSGANVLTF
NA	TRBJ2-5	TRBV6-1	CASSEGSGYPGGETQYF
NA	TRBJ1-1	TRBV29-1	CSVDLQGVGTEAFF
NA	TRBJ1-1	TRBV29-1	CSVHQGTEAFF
NA	NA	TRBV6-4	CASSVRHLPYEQYF
TRBD2	TRBJ2-3	TRBV7-9	CASSKSSGRALSTDTQYF
TRBD2	TRBJ2-1	TRBV7-2	CASSFLAGSYNEQFF
TRBD1	TRBJ2-3	TRBV12-5	CASGLPSTGVDTQYF
NA	TRBJ1-1	TRBV27	CASRTGGGGTEAFF
TRBD1	TRBJ2-7	TRBV28	CASSPDRDRGIGAYEQYF
TRBD1	TRBJ1-2	TRBV7-9	CASSFRGQGYEDYGYTF
NA	TRBJ2-4	TRBV4-3	CASSQVIQNIQYF
NA	TRBJ2-5	TRBV12-2	CASRISGGGRVTQYF
NA	TRBJ2-3	TRBV7-9	CASSFRENTQYF
NA	TRBJ1-5	TRBV5-5	CASSQTFRQGGNQPQHF
TRBD1	TRBJ1-1	TRBV4-3	CASSQNTGEAEAFF
TRBD1	TRBJ1-2	TRBV2	CASSVTTESGGGYTF
NA	TRBJ1-1	TRBV5-4	CASSLWGGSEAFF
NA	TRBJ2-1	TRBV7-9	CASSLVEGGVSEQFF
NA	TRBJ2-2	TRBV6-5	CASSYSSTGELFF